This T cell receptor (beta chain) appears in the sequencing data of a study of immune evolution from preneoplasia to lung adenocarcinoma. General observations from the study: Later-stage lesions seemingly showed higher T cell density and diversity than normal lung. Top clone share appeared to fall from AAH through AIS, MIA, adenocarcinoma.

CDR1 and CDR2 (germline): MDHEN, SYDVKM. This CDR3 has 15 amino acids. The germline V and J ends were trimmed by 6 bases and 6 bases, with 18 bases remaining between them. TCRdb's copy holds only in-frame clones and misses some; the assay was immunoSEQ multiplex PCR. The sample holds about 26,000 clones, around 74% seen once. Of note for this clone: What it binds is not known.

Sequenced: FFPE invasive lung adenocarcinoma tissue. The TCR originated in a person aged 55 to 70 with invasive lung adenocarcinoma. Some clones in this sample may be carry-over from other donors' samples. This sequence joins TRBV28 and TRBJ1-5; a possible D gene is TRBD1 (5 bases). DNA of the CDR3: TGTGCCAGCAGCCCCAGCAGGGATTGGGGTCAGCCCCAGCATTTT. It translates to CASSPSRDWGQPQHF.